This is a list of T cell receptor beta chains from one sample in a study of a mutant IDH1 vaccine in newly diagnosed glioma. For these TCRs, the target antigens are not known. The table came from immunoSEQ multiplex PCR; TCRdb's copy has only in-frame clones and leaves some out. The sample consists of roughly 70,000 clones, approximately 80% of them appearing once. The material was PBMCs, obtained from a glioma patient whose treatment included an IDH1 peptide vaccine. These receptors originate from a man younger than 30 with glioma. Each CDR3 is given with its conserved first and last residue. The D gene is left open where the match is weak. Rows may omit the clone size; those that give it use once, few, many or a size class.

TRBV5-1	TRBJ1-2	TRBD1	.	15	CASSLAGAGGHGYTF	TGCGCCAGCAGCTTGGCCGGAGCAGGGGGCCATGGCTACACCTTC
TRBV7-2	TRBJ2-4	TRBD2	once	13	CASSLAGGDIQYF	TGTGCCAGCAGCTTGGCCGGGGGGGACATTCAGTACTTC
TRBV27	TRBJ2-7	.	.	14	CASSSLQGNYEQYF	TGTGCCAGCAGTTCCCTGCAAGGGAACTACGAGCAGTACTTC
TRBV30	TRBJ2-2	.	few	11	CAWSMTGELFF	TGTGCCTGGAGTATGACCGGGGAGCTGTTTTTT
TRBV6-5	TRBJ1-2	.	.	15	CASSSRTVLNYGYTF	TGTGCCAGCAGCTCCCGGACAGTCCTAAACTATGGCTACACCTTC
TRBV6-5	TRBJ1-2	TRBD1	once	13	CASTYRGAYGYTF	TGTGCCAGCACCTACAGGGGCGCCTATGGCTACACCTTC
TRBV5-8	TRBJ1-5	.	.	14	CASTSRDGNQPQHF	TGTGCCAGCACCTCAAGGGACGGGAACCAGCCCCAGCATTTT
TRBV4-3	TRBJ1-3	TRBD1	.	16	CASSPGLDRAGNTIYF	TGCGCCAGCAGCCCAGGGCTCGACAGGGCTGGAAACACCATATATTTT
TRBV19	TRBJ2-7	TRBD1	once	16	CASSARTWTGIYEQYF	TGTGCCAGTAGTGCACGCACCTGGACAGGGATCTACGAGCAGTACTTC
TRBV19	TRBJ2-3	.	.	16	CASSRDTGPYTDTQYF	TGTGCCAGTAGTCGCGACACCGGACCCTACACAGATACGCAGTATTTT
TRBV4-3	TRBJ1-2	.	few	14	CASSQETGNYGYTF	TGCGCCAGCAGCCAAGAAACAGGGAACTATGGCTACACCTTC
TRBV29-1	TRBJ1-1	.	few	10	CSARGNEAFF	TGCAGCGCTCGAGGAAATGAAGCTTTCTTT
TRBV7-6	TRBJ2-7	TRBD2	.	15	CASSLRLAGGHEQYF	TGTGCCAGCAGCCTCCGACTAGCGGGAGGGCACGAGCAGTACTTC
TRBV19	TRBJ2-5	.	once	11	CASSSMETQYF	TGTGCCAGTAGTAGTATGGAGACCCAGTACTTC